One and the same sample provided the 31 T cell receptor beta chains below, sequenced in a study of cytomegalovirus exposure and HLA in healthy donors. Primers for the PCR totalled 60 Vbeta and 13 Jbeta. Generated by immunoSEQ multiplex PCR, the TCRdb table keeps only in-frame clones and is missing some. The sample data list 150,000 to 200,000 clones. Material for sequencing was PBMCs. Source of these receptors: a man aged 25 to 40 in good health and CMV-seronegative.

The chain has TRBV6-5 and TRBJ2-3, with D possibly matching TRBD2 (5 bases). Germline values: CDR1 MNHEY, CDR2 SVGAGI. V lost 3 bases to trimming and J lost 2 bases, with 12 bases between them. CDR3 size: 15 residues. The CDR3, as DNA: TGTGCCAGCAGTTATCGGGGTCCATCCACAGATACGCAGTATTTT. Protein: CASSYRGPSTDTQYF.

The chain recombines TRBV18 with TRBJ1-1, with 9 bases matching TRBD1. The germline gives CDR1 KGHSH, CDR2 LQKENI. CDR3 length: 15 residues. Trimming removed 3 bases from V and 11 bases from J; junction bases left unmatched: 13. The CDR3 coding sequence is TGTGCCAGCTCACCCCCCTCGGACAGGGGAGTAAGGGCTTTCTTT. Its translation: CASSPPSDRGVRAFF.

CDR3 nucleotide sequence: TGTGCCAGCAGTCTACAGACAGGGGCAGGCACTGAAGCTTTCTTT. Its translation is CASSLQTGAGTEAFF. The J gene is TRBJ1-1, the V gene TRBV27, with TRBD1 matching over 8 bases. Germline CDR1 MNHEY, CDR2 SMNVEV (reference sequence). V was pared by 5 bases and J by 4 bases, with 9 bases of the junction left unmatched. The CDR3 contains 15 residues.

The chain couples TRBV2 to TRBJ1-6, with D maybe TRBD1 (5 bases). Germline lookup yields CDR1 SNHLY and CDR2 FYNNEI. V lost 4 bases and J lost 0, with 7 bases in between. The CDR3 has 15 residues. In nucleotides, the CDR3 is TGTGCCAGCAGTGCCGACAGCTCCTATAATTCACCCCTCCACTTT. Encoded protein: CASSADSSYNSPLHF. Drawing the rest from reference TRBV2 and TRBJ1-6, the complete variable domain is EPEVTQTPSHQVTQMGQEVILRCVPISNHLYFYWYRQILGQKVEFLVSFYNNEISEKSEIFDDQFSVERPDGSNFTLKIRSTKLEDSAMYFCASSADSSYNSPLHFGNGTRLTVT.

For the CDR3, the DNA is TGTGCCAGCAGTGAAAAAAGCAGGGGGCAAATTGGCTACACCTTC. It is translated as CASSEKSRGQIGYTF. This chain connects TRBV2 to TRBJ1-2, with TRBD1 matching 8 bases. J gave up 7 bases and V 2 bases, and 9 bases lay outside the gene matches. The germline V gene has CDR1 SNHLY and CDR2 FYNNEI. This CDR3 is 15 amino acids long.

This chain connects TRBV28 to TRBJ2-7, with 12 bases matching TRBD2. This CDR3 region has 21 residues. The J segment lost 3 bases and the V segment lost 5 bases, leaving 23 bases of the junction unmatched. Germline V gives CDR1 MDHEN, CDR2 SYDVKM. In nucleotides, the CDR3 is TGTGCCAGCAGTCTCGTCCGGACAGGGAAATGGGCTAGCGGGAGGGACTACGAGCAGTACTTC. Translation gives CASSLVRTGKWASGRDYEQYF.

This chain links TRBV5-6 with TRBJ2-3; TRBD2 is a possible D gene (6 bases). From germline, CDR1 is SGHDT and CDR2 YYEEEE. This CDR3 region has 15 residues. V was trimmed by 4 bases and J by 2 bases, leaving 14 bases between them. In nucleotides, the CDR3 is TGTGCCAGCAGCCGATACGGGGGTTCCACAGATACGCAGTATTTT. It translates to CASSRYGGSTDTQYF.

V usage is TRBV19 and J usage is TRBJ1-1, with D possibly being TRBD1 (6 bases). Germline CDR1 reads LNHDA; CDR2 reads SQIVND (reference sequence). The CDR3 has 14 amino acids. The V gene lost 7 bases and the J gene lost 6 bases, with 18 bases spanning the gap. CDR3 residues: CASKGGGWRAEAFF. The DNA for the CDR3 is TGTGCCAGTAAGGGAGGGGGGTGGAGGGCTGAAGCTTTCTTT.

The chain has TRBV30 and TRBJ1-6, with 7 bases matching TRBD1. Germline V gene lookup returns CDR1 GTSNPN and CDR2 SVGIG (reference sequence). The CDR3 is 13 residues long. Unmatched junction bases numbered 3, after V lost 1 base and J lost 9 bases. The CDR3 is CAWSGRGTSPLHF. The CDR3 DNA is TGTGCCTGGAGTGGCAGGGGGACTTCACCCCTCCACTTT. Full variable domain (outside the CDR3, taken from reference TRBV30 and TRBJ1-6): SQTIHQWPATLVQPVGSPLSLECTVEGTSNPNLYWYRQAAGRGLQLLFYSVGIGQISSEVPQNLSASRPQDRQFILSSKKLLLSDSGFYLCAWSGRGTSPLHFGNGTRLTVT.

This chain joins TRBV19 and TRBJ2-7, with D possibly matching TRBD1 (6 bases). Germline V gene sequence: CDR1 LNHDA, CDR2 SQIVND (reference sequence). V was shortened by 0 bases and J by 7 bases, with 13 bases between the two germline ends. The CDR3 is made up of 14 amino acids. CDR3 coding DNA: TGTGCCAGTAGTATAGATTTGGGGGCCATGGAGCAGTACTTC. Protein: CASSIDLGAMEQYF.

The CDR3 coding sequence is TGTGCCAGCAGCTTAGACAGGGGTGGTTACAATGAGCAGTTCTTC. As protein: CASSLDRGGYNEQFF. The V gene is TRBV7-2, the J gene TRBJ2-1, with 7 nucleotides matching TRBD1. Per germline, CDR1 SGHTA and CDR2 FQGNSA. Trimming took 1 base from V and 4 from J; bases not matched to a gene: 4. The CDR3 runs to 15 residues.

The chain employs TRBV7-9 and TRBJ2-3, with D unresolved. CDR1 SEHNR and CDR2 FQNEAQ come from the germline V gene (reference sequence). CDR3 size: 11 residues. Trimming left V 5 bases short and J 6 bases short, with 6 bases between. For the CDR3, the DNA is TGTGCCAGCAGCCTCGAGGATACGCAGTATTTT. Protein: CASSLEDTQYF.

This chain connects TRBV7-2 to TRBJ2-3; 9 nucleotides line up with TRBD2. The CDR3 extends over 16 amino acids. V dropped 6 bases and J dropped 2; count of bases not matched to a gene: 9. Germline V CDR1 and CDR2: SGHTA, FQGNSA. CDR3 DNA: TGTGCCAGCAGTTTTCGTAGCGGGGGACCCACAGATACGCAGTATTTT. It is translated as CASSFRSGGPTDTQYF. The full variable domain, its missing parts supplied by reference TRBV7-2 and TRBJ2-3, is GAGVSQSPSNKVTEKGKDVELRCDPISGHTALYWYRQSLGQGLEFLIYFQGNSAPDKSGLPSDRFSAERTGGSVSTLTIQRTQQEDSAVYLCASSFRSGGPTDTQYFGPGTRLTVL.

The genes are TRBV15 and TRBJ2-7, with 9 nucleotides matching TRBD1. The germline gives CDR1 LNHNV, CDR2 YYDKDF (reference sequence). The V segment lost 3 bases and the J segment 2 bases; nucleotides outside the gene matches: 5. This CDR3 comprises 15 residues. The CDR3 sequence: CATSRPGQGPYEQYF. The CDR3, as DNA: TGTGCCACCAGCAGGCCGGGACAGGGTCCCTACGAGCAGTACTTC.

The chain carries TRBV7-2 and TRBJ2-5, with unresolved D. The CDR3 runs to 13 residues. The germline V gene has CDR1 SGHTA and CDR2 FQGNSA. Between the trimmed V and J ends, which lost 4 bases and 1 base, there was a span of 7 bases. This chain's CDR3 is CASSYLSQETQYF. For the CDR3, the DNA is TGTGCCAGCAGCTACCTGAGCCAAGAGACCCAGTACTTC.

The chain couples TRBV7-2 to TRBJ1-6, with TRBD1 as a possible D gene (6 bases). Germline CDR1 SGHTA, CDR2 FQGNSA. V was trimmed by 4 bases and J by 0 bases, leaving 19 bases between them. The CDR3 runs 19 residues. In nucleotides, the CDR3 is TGTGCCAGCAGCTCGTACACGGGGGGGGCGAGCTCCTATAATTCACCCCTCCACTTT. Translating gives CASSSYTGGASSYNSPLHF.

The chain carries TRBV27 and TRBJ2-3, with D perhaps matching TRBD2 (6 bases). This CDR3 has 15 residues. V dropped 2 bases and J dropped 0 bases, with 9 bases sitting between them. Germline lookup yields CDR1 MNHEY and CDR2 SMNVEV (reference sequence). CDR3 amino acids: CASSLGTSSTDTQYF. Here the CDR3 DNA reads TGTGCCAGCAGTTTAGGGACTTCTAGCACAGATACGCAGTATTTT.

This rearrangement joins TRBV7-2 to TRBJ2-7; TRBD1 agrees at 9 bases. With V trimmed by 4 bases and J by 12 bases, 7 bases remained unmatched. CDR3 length equals 12 residues. The germline gives CDR1 SGHTA, CDR2 FQGNSA. The CDR3 nucleotides read TGTGCCAGCAGCTCTCCGGGACAGGGAGGGTACTTC. Translating gives CASSSPGQGGYF.

The chain uses TRBV7-2 and TRBJ2-3; TRBD2 matches at 8 bases. V lost 4 bases and J lost 13; bases outside the gene matches: 7. The CDR3 is made up of 12 amino acids. Germline CDR1 reads SGHTA; CDR2 reads FQGNSA. In DNA form, the CDR3 reads TGTGCCAGCAGCTCACCGGGACTAGTGGAGTATTTT. It yields the protein CASSSPGLVEYF.

The gene calls are TRBV30 and TRBJ1-5; D unresolved. The CDR3 sequence is 14 residues long. The V gene lost 0 bases and the J gene lost 4 bases, with 10 bases spanning the gap. CDR1 is GTSNPN and CDR2 is SVGIG in the germline V gene (reference sequence). CDR3 region: CAWSVLSGNQPQHF. CDR3 in DNA: TGTGCCTGGAGTGTACTGAGCGGGAATCAGCCCCAGCATTTT.

The chain employs TRBV18 and TRBJ1-1; 7 nucleotides align to TRBD1. CDR1 is KGHSH, CDR2 LQKENI, per germline. The ends lost 0 bases at V and 4 bases at J; junction bases unmatched: 5. The CDR3 covers 15 residues. The CDR3 region has the DNA TGTGCCAGCTCACCACCGGAGGGGGCGGCCACTGAAGCTTTCTTT. This translates into CASSPPEGAATEAFF.

This chain joins TRBV28 and TRBJ1-5, with 7 bases matching TRBD1. The CDR3 runs to 18 residues. Germline lookup yields CDR1 MDHEN and CDR2 SYDVKM. The V and J ends lost 8 bases and 0 bases, in that order; junction bases with no gene match: 16. CDR3 DNA sequence: TGTGCCAGCCCCCCGGACAGGTCCCGATACGGTAGCAATCAGCCCCAGCATTTT. Its protein product is CASPPDRSRYGSNQPQHF.

The chain has TRBV19 and TRBJ1-1; D may be TRBD1 (6 bases). The germline gives CDR1 LNHDA, CDR2 SQIVND (reference sequence). This CDR3 region has 14 residues. Trimming removed 8 bases at V and 7 bases at J, with 20 bases between. The DNA of the CDR3 is TGTGCCAGTCGCCTGGGGCAGGGAGGGGGTGAAGCTTTCTTT. This translates into CASRLGQGGGEAFF. The full variable domain, with the rest looked up from reference TRBV19 and TRBJ1-1, is DGGITQSPKYLFRKEGQNVTLSCEQNLNHDAMYWYRQDPGQGLRLIYYSQIVNDFQKGDIAEGYSVSREKKESFPLTVTSAQKNPTAFYLCASRLGQGGGEAFFGQGTRLTVV.

A note on this clone: The junction does not match germline at one end; this may be a read error. This chain uses TRBV2 with TRBJ1-4, with D unclear. This CDR3 comprises 15 residues. Looked up from germline, CDR1 is SNHLY and CDR2 is FYNNEI. The CDR3 region is CTSRKDGVVPEKLFF. CDR3 bases: TGTACCAGCAGGAAAGACGGAGTAGTTCCTGAAAAACTGTTTTTT.

This chain's CDR3 is CASSVTGDNQPQHF. CDR3 sequence (DNA): TGTGCCAGCAGCGTTACAGGAGATAATCAGCCCCAGCATTTT. The J gene is TRBJ1-5, the V gene TRBV9, with a possible D match to TRBD1 (5 bases). V dropped 2 bases and J dropped 4 bases, with 10 bases sitting between them. This CDR3 is built from 14 residues. Germline V gene data show CDR1 as SGDLS and CDR2 as YYNGEE. The whole variable domain, filled in from reference TRBV9 and TRBJ1-5, reads DSGVTQTPKHLITATGQRVTLRCSPRSGDLSVYWYQQSLDQGLQFLIQYYNGEERAKGNILERFSAQQFPDLHSELNLSSLELGDSALYFCASSVTGDNQPQHFGDGTRLSIL.

The chain employs TRBV18 and TRBJ2-5; 8 bases match TRBD1. Per germline, CDR1 KGHSH and CDR2 LQKENI. The CDR3 is 16 residues long. The ends lost 3 bases at V and 5 bases at J; junction bases unmatched: 11. The CDR3 nucleotides read TGTGCCAGCTCACCGACTGACAGGGGTACGGGGGAGACCCAGTACTTC. It codes for CASSPTDRGTGETQYF.

V gene TRBV6-6 combines with J gene TRBJ2-2; TRBD1 is a possible D gene (6 bases). The CDR3 loop spans 15 amino acids. The germline V gene encodes CDR1 MNHNY and CDR2 SVGAGI (reference sequence). The V end lost 5 bases, the J end lost 6 bases, and 16 bases lay between the germline ends. The CDR3 region is CASSQTSRGAGELFF. As DNA, the CDR3 is TGTGCCAGCAGTCAGACAAGCAGGGGCGCCGGGGAGCTGTTTTTT.

This sequence joins TRBV13 and TRBJ1-2; 9 bases align to TRBD1. This CDR3 contains 15 residues. Trimming took 5 bases from V and 2 from J; bases not matched to a gene: 6. Germline CDR1 is PRHDT and CDR2 is FYEKMQ (reference sequence). CDR3 nucleotides: TGTGCCAGCAGCCGTACAGGGGGCTTAAACTATGGCTACACCTTC. As protein: CASSRTGGLNYGYTF.

V is TRBV5-1 and J is TRBJ1-2, with D unclear. The CDR3 covers 15 residues. Per germline, CDR1 SGHRS and CDR2 YFSETQ. Trimming removed 2 bases at V and 5 bases at J, with 16 bases between. The CDR3 spells CASSLQTSGSYGYTF. The DNA for the CDR3 is TGCGCCAGCAGCTTACAGACCTCCGGCTCTTATGGCTACACCTTC.

The chain uses TRBV4-2 and TRBJ2-2; TRBD1 agrees at 7 bases. Germline V gives CDR1 LGHNA, CDR2 YNFKEQ. This CDR3 spans 18 amino acids. The V and J ends lost 0 bases and 0 bases, in that order; junction bases with no gene match: 7. CDR3 coding DNA: TGTGCCAGCAGCCAAGAAAGGACAGGCACCGCGAACACCGGGGAGCTGTTTTTT. Amino acid sequence: CASSQERTGTANTGELFF.

The rearrangement joins TRBV6-5 to TRBJ1-1; D gene unclear. Between the trimmed V and J ends, which lost 4 bases and 7 bases, there was a span of 10 bases. Germline V gives CDR1 MNHEY, CDR2 SVGAGI. CDR3 length equals 12 residues. CDR3 protein: CASSSRGSEAFF. Here the CDR3 DNA reads TGTGCCAGCAGTTCTCGCGGCAGTGAAGCTTTCTTT.